This T cell receptor beta chain was captured by sequencing in a study of T cells in Graves' hyperthyroidism and ophthalmopathy. RNA transcripts gave rise to amplified TCR beta CDR3 regions. HTBI primers were used for first-round RT-PCR of the TCR CDR3. TCRdb called the multiplex PCR reads again in MiXCR, with one record for every CDR3 protein. Among about 580,000 distinct CDR3 sequences listed, over 11% were seen once. Hyperthyroidism was newly diagnosed in patients aged 18 to 65 (duration under 2 months). Patients were excluded for uncontrolled infection, other autoimmune disease, pregnancy or lactation. Based on clinical symptoms, serum thyroxine and TRAb, thyroid ultrasound and orbital computed tomography, diagnoses were reached. This receptor was obtained from a woman in her twenties or thirties with Graves' hyperthyroidism that later progressed to Graves' ophthalmopathy. Sequences were obtained from blood.

DNA of the CDR3: TGTGCCAGCTCTAATAAAGGCGGCCTCTCCTACGAGCAGTACTTC. Translating gives CASSNKGGLSYEQYF. The chain uses TRBV9 and TRBJ2-7; D is ambiguous. From germline, CDR1 is SGDLS and CDR2 YYNGEE. The V end was cut by 7 bases, the J end by 0 bases, with 17 bases between. The CDR3 extends over 15 amino acids.